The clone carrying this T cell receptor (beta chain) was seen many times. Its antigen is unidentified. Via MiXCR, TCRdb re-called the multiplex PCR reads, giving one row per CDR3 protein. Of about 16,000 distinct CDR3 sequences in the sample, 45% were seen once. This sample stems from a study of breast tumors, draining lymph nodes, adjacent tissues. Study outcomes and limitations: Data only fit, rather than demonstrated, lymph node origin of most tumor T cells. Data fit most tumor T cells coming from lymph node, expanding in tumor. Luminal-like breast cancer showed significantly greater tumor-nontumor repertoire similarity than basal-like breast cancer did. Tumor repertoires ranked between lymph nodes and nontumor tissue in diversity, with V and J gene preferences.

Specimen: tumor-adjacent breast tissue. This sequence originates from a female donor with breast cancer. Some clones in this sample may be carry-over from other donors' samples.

CDR3 nucleotides: TGCAGTGCTGAGGTAGCGGGCACAGATACGCAGTATTTT. Translation gives CSAEVAGTDTQYF. The chain joins TRBV20-1 to TRBJ2-3, with D possibly matching TRBD2 (6 bases). CDR1 is DFQATT and CDR2 is SNEGSKA in the germline V gene (reference sequence). Trimming removed 5 bases from V and 1 base from J, with 10 bases in between. This CDR3 spans 13 amino acids.